The 14 T cell receptor beta chains given below trace back to one sample, sequenced in a study of cytomegalovirus exposure and HLA in healthy donors. Amplification used 60 Vbeta primers and 13 Jbeta primers. Some clones are missing from TCRdb's copy, which holds only in-frame ones; the method was immunoSEQ multiplex PCR. The sample holds over 150,000 clones; approximately 77% are singletons and the top ten take 7% to 8.5%. The sequencing sample was made of PBMCs. The source is a male donor in good health and CMV-seropositive.

The chain carries TRBV2 and TRBJ2-1, with D maybe TRBD1 (5 bases). Germline V gene sequence: CDR1 SNHLY, CDR2 FYNNEI. V gave up 11 bases and J gave up 10 bases, with 24 bases separating them. This CDR3 has 14 amino acids. The CDR3 is CAGTSRVESWEQFF. The DNA of the CDR3 is TGTGCCGGAACCAGCAGGGTCGAATCGTGGGAGCAGTTCTTC.

The chain has TRBV9 and TRBJ2-1; D remains ambiguous. The CDR3 covers 12 residues. Trimming took off 4 bases at V and 5 bases at J, with 7 bases between the two ends. Germline lookup yields CDR1 SGDLS and CDR2 YYNGEE. In DNA, the CDR3 is TGTGCCAGCAGCCCACAAAACAATGAGCAGTTCTTC. Amino acid sequence: CASSPQNNEQFF.

V and J are TRBV29-1 and TRBJ2-6; D gene ambiguous. Germline V gene data show CDR1 as SQVTM and CDR2 as ANQGSEA. There are 19 residues in the CDR3. The ends were cut back, 6 bases at V and 0 bases at J, with 24 bases in the middle. Written as DNA, the CDR3 is TGCAGCGTCCCTCGTTCTGAGGCCTTTCCGAGCTCTGGGGCCAACGTCCTGACTTTC. This encodes CSVPRSEAFPSSGANVLTF.

The V gene is TRBV30, the J gene TRBJ1-2; a possible D gene is TRBD1 (5 bases). The germline V and J ends were trimmed by 5 bases and 7 bases, with 14 bases remaining between them. Germline CDR1 is GTSNPN and CDR2 is SVGIG (reference sequence). The CDR3 extends over 12 amino acids. In nucleotides, the CDR3 is TGTGCCTGGGGGTCGACAGAGGTTGGCTACACCTTC. It is translated as CAWGSTEVGYTF.

This clone occurred once. J is TRBJ1-1 and V is TRBV6-6; 10 bases are shared with TRBD1. V gave up 7 bases and J gave up 5 bases; unmatched junction bases: 10. The length of the CDR3 is 15 residues. Germline CDR1 is MNHNY and CDR2 is SVGAGI (reference sequence). CDR3 amino acids: CASTGTDRGETEAFF. The CDR3 coding sequence is TGTGCCAGCACCGGGACGGACAGGGGGGAGACTGAAGCTTTCTTT.

The chain is built from TRBV6-1 and TRBJ2-5; D gene unclear. The J call could be wrong; TRBJ2-7 is a better fit for the DNA end. This CDR3 is 12 amino acids long. Germline values: CDR1 MNHNS, CDR2 SASEGT. The CDR3 sequence is CASMSLLIEQYF. CDR3 bases: TGTGCCAGCATGTCATTACTGATCGAGCAGTACTTC.

The chain joins TRBV10-1 to TRBJ2-3; 8 positions match TRBD2. The V gene end was trimmed by 4 bases and the J gene end by 5 bases; junction bases not matched to a gene: 8. The CDR3 is made up of 15 amino acids. The germline V gene has CDR1 WNHNN and CDR2 SYGVQD (reference sequence). CDR3 region: CASSGSGTREDTQYF. CDR3 DNA sequence: TGCGCCAGCAGTGGAAGTGGGACTAGGGAAGATACGCAGTATTTT.

The chain has TRBV6-4 and TRBJ2-1; tentative D call: TRBD2 (6 bases). This CDR3 is built from 14 residues. Trimming left V 0 bases short and J 6 bases short, with 9 bases between. Germline loops: CDR1 MRHNA, CDR2 SNTAGT. CDR3 bases: TGTGCCAGCAGTGACTCCGGGGGTAGCAATGAGCAGTTCTTC. Translating it yields CASSDSGGSNEQFF.

The V gene is TRBV30, the J gene TRBJ1-1; maybe TRBD1 (5 bases). Deletions cut 2 bases from V and 11 bases from J, with 15 bases between. The CDR3 spans 12 residues. Germline loops: CDR1 GTSNPN, CDR2 SVGIG (reference sequence). The CDR3 here is CAWSPDSGRAFF. The CDR3 bases are TGTGCCTGGAGTCCCGACTCAGGGCGGGCTTTCTTT.

This clone was detected a few times. The chain carries TRBV25-1 and TRBJ2-6; weak D call: TRBD1 (6 bases). V shed 4 bases and J shed 0 bases, with 16 bases lying between them. Germline CDR1 and CDR2: MGHDK and SYGVNS. The CDR3 is 18 residues long. CDR3 loop: CASSAPTGEYSGANVLTF. The CDR3 DNA sequence: TGTGCCAGCAGTGCCCCGACAGGTGAGTACTCTGGGGCCAACGTCCTGACTTTC. The variable domain in full, with the rest retrieved from reference TRBV25-1 and TRBJ2-6, is EADIYQTPRYLVIGTGKKITLECSQTMGHDKMYWYQQDPGMELHLIHYSYGVNSTEKGDLSSESTVSRIRTEHFPLTLESARPSHTSQYLCASSAPTGEYSGANVLTFGAGSRLTVL.

The chain has TRBV18 and TRBJ2-5; D perhaps matches TRBD2 (6 bases). V was trimmed by 0 bases and J by 11 bases, leaving 13 bases between them. The germline V gene encodes CDR1 KGHSH and CDR2 LQKENI. This CDR3 is built from 13 residues. CDR3: CASSPPGGLIQYF. The CDR3 region has the DNA TGTGCCAGCTCACCACCTGGAGGGTTAATTCAGTACTTC.

V and J are TRBV11-2 and TRBJ1-2, with no clear D. CDR1 is SGHAT and CDR2 is FQNNGV in the germline V gene. Trimming pared 3 bases from V and 5 bases from J, leaving 10 bases between. There are 13 residues in the CDR3. CDR3 in amino acids: CASSLSQDYGYTF. The CDR3 DNA reads as TGTGCCAGCAGCTTGTCCCAGGATTATGGCTACACCTTC.

This chain uses TRBV6-5 with TRBJ1-2; no reliable D call. The CDR3 length is 14 residues. V was shortened by 0 bases and J by 3 bases, with 8 bases between the two germline ends. Germline CDR1 is MNHEY and CDR2 is SVGAGI. The CDR3 region is CASSYSPKYYGYTF. The CDR3, as DNA: TGTGCCAGCAGTTACTCCCCTAAGTACTATGGCTACACCTTC.

The genes are TRBV6-5 and TRBJ2-7, with TRBD2 as a possible D gene (6 bases). The CDR3 is 13 residues long. CDR1 is MNHEY, CDR2 SVGAGI, per germline. Trimming stripped 6 bases from V and 3 bases from J, with 12 bases between. The CDR3 protein is CASRPFGGYEQYF. CDR3 in DNA: TGTGCCAGCAGACCATTCGGGGGCTACGAGCAGTACTTC.